The entry below gives a single TCR beta chain sequence along with its context. Antigen: not known. V lost 5 bases, J lost 5 bases, and 15 bases stayed unmatched. There are 17 residues in the CDR3. Germline values: CDR1 KGHSH, CDR2 LQKENI. Produced via immunoSEQ multiplex PCR; TCRdb's table is partial and in-frame only. The data show roughly 68,000 clones, roughly 80% seen once. These data are taken from a study of siplizumab effects on memory and regulatory T cells. Study results and caveats: The alloresponse seemed to draw substantially on naive T cells, which appeared more diverse than memory cells. Sequences below about 10^-5 frequency were poorly captured. As a result, only a minor fraction of alloreactive clones mapped to unstimulated subsets.

The genes are TRBV18 and TRBJ1-1, with TRBD1 identical over 9 bases. The TCR was taken from a human donor in good health. The sequencing sample was made of memory CD4+ T cells sorted from blood. This CDR3 is CASSSSSHRGPATEAFF. In DNA, the CDR3 is TGTGCCAGCTCATCCAGTTCTCACAGGGGGCCGGCGACTGAAGCTTTCTTT.